This T cell receptor (beta chain) was sequenced in a study of T cell responses to AZD1222 COVID-19 vaccine. General study results and limits: Distributed over spike, vaccine-associated CD4 TCRs predominated at 160-218 and 743-854. Spike-specific TCR breadth and depth both grew after two AZD1222 doses.

Worth noting for this clone: Its antigen is unknown.

In germline, CDR1 is SNHLY, CDR2 FYNNEI. This CDR3 has 12 amino acids. V was clipped by 6 bases and J by 8 bases, with 13 bases between them. Clones were sequenced by immunoSEQ multiplex PCR, and TCRdb holds only the in-frame ones, with some missing. The sample includes about 160,000 clones, around 90% of them seen just once. The sequencing used peripheral blood, collected on day 0 of AZD1222 vaccination. The TCR originated in an adult in good health. The gene calls are TRBV2 and TRBJ1-2; no clear D. This chain's CDR3 is CASRVDNSGYTF. The CDR3 DNA reads as TGTGCCAGCAGGGTTGACAATTCCGGCTACACCTTC.